The clone carrying this T cell receptor (beta chain) was detected only once. What it recognizes is unknown. Per the germline V gene, CDR1 is LNHDA and CDR2 is SQIVND (reference sequence). Trimming at V came to 7 bases and at J to 2 bases, leaving 9 bases not matched to a gene. The CDR3 totals 17 residues. The data were produced by immunoSEQ multiplex PCR, yet TCRdb's version contains in-frame clones alone and is incomplete. The data show roughly 86,000 clones, 83% seen once. This sample was included in a study of PD-1 blockade in classical Hodgkin lymphoma. Time point specified: cycle 4 day 1 (C4D1), after more than five weeks of nivolumab. In every patient, relapse followed autologous stem cell transplantation, while exposure to brentuximab vedotin differed. Notes on the study in general: Still unresolved is the cause of the repertoire differences, which may be disease activity or prior therapy. The authors excluded patients who started nivolumab under 1 year after ASCT.

This clonotype was obtained from a human donor with classical Hodgkin lymphoma. The rearrangement links TRBV19 to TRBJ2-1, with 12 bases identical to TRBD2. This specimen consisted of peripheral blood mononuclear cells (PBMCs), obtained before the fourth cycle of nivolumab. The CDR3 nucleotides read TGTGCCAGTATTGGGCGGACTAGCGGGACAACCTACAATGAGCAGTTCTTC. This sequence encodes CASIGRTSGTTYNEQFF.